This TCR beta chain was retrieved from a study of T cell responses to AZD1222 COVID-19 vaccine (dated by TCRdb to the early 2020s). Regarding the research as a whole: Because spike-specific TCR depth and breadth did not differ between the two schedules, AZD1222 recipients who got a second dose at roughly 4 weeks were pooled with those who got a second dose at roughly 12 weeks. A total of more than 230 trial participants underwent TCR sequencing, of whom some 200 had received two doses of AZD1222 and roughly 26 had received two doses of the MenACWY control vaccine. Trial participants were enrolled by age into 18-55, 56-69 and 70-plus year subgroups, with about 150, 28 and 57 TCR-sequenced participants respectively. Findings and caveats that apply to the study as a whole: Conclusions about previously exposed vaccinees were limited because only a handful of AZD1222 recipients were SARS-CoV-2 seropositive at baseline. Because no day 14 peak-response samples were available, repertoires were characterized only after the peak T cell response. In the small 56-69-year group, the increase in depth fell short of significance, most likely because of low power. Vaccine-associated CD4 TCRs spanned the whole spike protein, with dominant responses in regions 160-218 and 743-854. Reportedly, close to half of the unique spike-specific TCRs recognized epitopes lying outside the regions that are mutated in the B.1.351 and B.1.1.7 variants. Most participants were white British and females outnumbered males, and the authors suggested that clonal diversity may have been underestimated. After two AZD1222 doses, spike-specific TCR breadth and depth were significantly higher than at day 0 and than in MenACWY recipients.

Explained via the paper, the time point label denotes: baseline before first vaccination. Vaccinee samples came from UK trials COV001 and COV002, including a single-blind randomized controlled phase 2/3 trial of AZD1222 (ChAdOx1 nCoV-19) in healthy adults. For TCRbeta chain sequencing, PBMC samples were collected from trial participants at day 0 and at day 28 after the second dose. The CDR3 regions of human TCRbeta chains were subjected to immunosequencing. In the source study's methods: Repertoire TCRs were matched against a reference library of SARS-CoV-2-specific TCRs generated with the MIRA antigen-specificity platform. Breadth was defined as the fraction of unique TCRs that were SARS-CoV-2-associated, and depth was defined as the fraction of total T cells that were SARS-CoV-2-associated. Using the MIRA data, every spike-specific TCR was mapped to the spike region that the TCR reacted to and assigned to either a CD4 or a CD8 class. Log10-transformed breadth and depth values were compared by one-way ANOVA with Sidak's multiple comparisons tests. TCRdb took this table from immuneACCESS and kept in-frame rearrangements with V and J called. Such tables lack part of the clones; where checked against another copy, unresolved V genes explain under half of the gap, and the rest is unexplained. V and J calls and clone size follow that table, whereas D and trimming were derived from the DNA. The sample yields 150,000 to 200,000 clones; around 87% were counted once. The biggest ten clones account for around 2.6% of the sample.

As concerns this clone: The antigen it binds to is not known. No base-level quality is on record; no much larger clone is a single base apart.

Trimming takes 8 bases from V and 0 bases from J, and the germline ends sit 14 bases apart. From the germline V gene, CDR1 is SQVTM and CDR2 is ANQGSEA. The CDR3 measures 14 amino acids from cysteine to phenylalanine. Kept here is only the CDR3 DNA, which spans 42 bases and is read in frame from base 1. This specimen was peripheral blood, taken on day 0 of AZD1222 vaccination. The receptor was isolated from an adult in good health. This chain joins TRBV29-1 to TRBJ1-3, with TRBD1 tentatively as D gene (5 bases match). The CDR3 reads CSIWDGGSGNTIYF. The nucleotide sequence is given as TGCAGCATCTGGGACGGTGGCTCTGGAAACACCATATATTTT. The full variable domain, completed from the reference TRBV29-1 and TRBJ1-3 proteins outside the CDR3, reads SAVISQKPSRDICQRGTSLTIQCQVDSQVTMMFWYRQQPGQSLTLIATANQGSEATYESGFVIDKFPISRPNLTFSTLTVSNMSPEDSSIYLCSIWDGGSGNTIYFGEGSWLTVV.